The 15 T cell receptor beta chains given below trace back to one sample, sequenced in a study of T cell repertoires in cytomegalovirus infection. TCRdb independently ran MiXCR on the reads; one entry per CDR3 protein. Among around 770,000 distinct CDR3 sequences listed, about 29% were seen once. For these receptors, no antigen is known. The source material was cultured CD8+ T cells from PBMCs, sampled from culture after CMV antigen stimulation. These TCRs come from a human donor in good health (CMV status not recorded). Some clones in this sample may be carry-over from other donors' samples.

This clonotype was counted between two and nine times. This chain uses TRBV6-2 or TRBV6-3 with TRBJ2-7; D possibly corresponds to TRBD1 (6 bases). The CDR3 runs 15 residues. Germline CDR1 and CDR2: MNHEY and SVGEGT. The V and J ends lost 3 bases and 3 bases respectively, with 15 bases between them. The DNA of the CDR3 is TGTGCCAGCAGTTATAAGACAGGAGCCTACTACGAGCAGTACTTC. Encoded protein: CASSYKTGAYYEQYF.

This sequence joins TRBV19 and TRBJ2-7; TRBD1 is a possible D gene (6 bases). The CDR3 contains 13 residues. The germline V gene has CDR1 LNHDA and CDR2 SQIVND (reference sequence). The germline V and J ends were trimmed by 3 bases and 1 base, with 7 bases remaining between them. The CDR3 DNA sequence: TGTGCCAGTAGTATTGACAGGTCCTACGAGCAGTACTTC. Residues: CASSIDRSYEQYF. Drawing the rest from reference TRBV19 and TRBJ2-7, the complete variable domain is DGGITQSPKYLFRKEGQNVTLSCEQNLNHDAMYWYRQDPGQGLRLIYYSQIVNDFQKGDIAEGYSVSREKKESFPLTVTSAQKNPTAFYLCASSIDRSYEQYFGPGTRLTVT.

The CDR3 bases are TGTGCCATCGTGACTAGCGGGGGGCCGAGTACCGGGGAGCTGTTTTTT. Amino acids: CAIVTSGGPSTGELFF. This chain connects TRBV2 to TRBJ2-2; 13 bases line up with TRBD2. The J segment lost 5 bases and the V segment lost 10 bases, leaving 10 bases of the junction unmatched. Germline CDR1 SNHLY, CDR2 FYNNEI. This CDR3 comprises 16 residues.

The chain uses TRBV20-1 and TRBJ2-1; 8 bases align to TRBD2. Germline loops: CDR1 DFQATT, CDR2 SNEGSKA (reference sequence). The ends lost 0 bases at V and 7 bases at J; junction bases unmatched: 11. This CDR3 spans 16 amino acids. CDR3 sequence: CSARDLRLATTNEQFF. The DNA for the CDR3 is TGCAGTGCTAGAGATCTACGACTAGCGACTACAAATGAGCAGTTCTTC.

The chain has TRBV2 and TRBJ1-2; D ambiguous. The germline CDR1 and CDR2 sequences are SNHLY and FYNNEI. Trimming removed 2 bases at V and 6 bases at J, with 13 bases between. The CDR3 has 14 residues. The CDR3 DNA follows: TGTGCCAGCAGTGAATTGAGACGAAGGGATGGCTACACCTTC. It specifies CASSELRRRDGYTF.

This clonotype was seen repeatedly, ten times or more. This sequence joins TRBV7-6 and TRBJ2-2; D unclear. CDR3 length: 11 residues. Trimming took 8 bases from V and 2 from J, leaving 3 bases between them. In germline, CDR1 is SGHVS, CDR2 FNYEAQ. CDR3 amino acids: CASLNTGELFF. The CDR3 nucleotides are TGTGCCAGCCTCAACACCGGGGAGCTGTTTTTT. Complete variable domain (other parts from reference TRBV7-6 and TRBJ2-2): GAGVSQSPRYKVTKRGQDVALRCDPISGHVSLYWYRQALGQGPEFLTYFNYEAQQDKSGLPNDRFSAERPEGSISTLTIQRTEQRDSAMYRCASLNTGELFFGEGSRLTVL.

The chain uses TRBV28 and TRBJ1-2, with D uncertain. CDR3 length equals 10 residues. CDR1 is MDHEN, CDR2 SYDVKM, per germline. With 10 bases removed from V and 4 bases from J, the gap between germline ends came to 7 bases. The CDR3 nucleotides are TGTGCCACCAGATCCTATGGCTACACCTTC. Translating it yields CATRSYGYTF.

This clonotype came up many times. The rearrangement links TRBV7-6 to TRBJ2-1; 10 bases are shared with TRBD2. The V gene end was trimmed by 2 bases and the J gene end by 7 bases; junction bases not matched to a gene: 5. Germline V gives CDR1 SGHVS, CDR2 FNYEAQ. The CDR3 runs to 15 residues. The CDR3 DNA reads TGTGCCAGCAGCTTACTAGCGGGGGCGGGGAATGAGCAGTTCTTC. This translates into CASSLLAGAGNEQFF.

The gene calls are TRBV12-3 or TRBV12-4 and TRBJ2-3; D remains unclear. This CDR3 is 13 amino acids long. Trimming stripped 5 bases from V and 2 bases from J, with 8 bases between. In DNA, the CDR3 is TGTGCCAGCAGTGAAGGGAACACAGATACGCAGTATTTT. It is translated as CASSEGNTDTQYF.

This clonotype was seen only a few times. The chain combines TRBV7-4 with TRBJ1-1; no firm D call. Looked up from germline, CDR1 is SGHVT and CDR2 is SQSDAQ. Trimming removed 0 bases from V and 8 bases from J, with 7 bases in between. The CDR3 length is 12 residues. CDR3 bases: TGTGCCAGCAGCTTAGCGGCAGACGAAGCTTTCTTT. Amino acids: CASSLAADEAFF.

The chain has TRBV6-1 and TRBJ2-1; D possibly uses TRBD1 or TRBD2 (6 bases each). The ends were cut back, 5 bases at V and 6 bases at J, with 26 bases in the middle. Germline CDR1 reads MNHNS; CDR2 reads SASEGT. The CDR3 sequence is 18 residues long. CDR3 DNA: TGTGCCAGCAGTCGGCAAAACGGAGGGGGGCCCCGCCCCAATGAGCAGTTCTTC. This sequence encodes CASSRQNGGGPRPNEQFF.

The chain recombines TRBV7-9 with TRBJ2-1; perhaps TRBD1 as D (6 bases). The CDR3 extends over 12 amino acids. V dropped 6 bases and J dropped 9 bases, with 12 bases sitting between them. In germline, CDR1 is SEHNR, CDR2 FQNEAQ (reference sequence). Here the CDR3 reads CASRQGIGEQFF. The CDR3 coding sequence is TGTGCCAGCAGGCAGGGGATAGGTGAGCAGTTCTTC.

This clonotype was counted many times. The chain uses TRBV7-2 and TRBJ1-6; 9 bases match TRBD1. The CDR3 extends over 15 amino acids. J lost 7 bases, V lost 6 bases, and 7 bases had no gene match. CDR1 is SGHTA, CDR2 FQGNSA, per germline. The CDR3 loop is CASSYTGGGNSPLHF. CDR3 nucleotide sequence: TGTGCCAGCAGTTATACAGGGGGCGGCAATTCACCCCTCCACTTT.

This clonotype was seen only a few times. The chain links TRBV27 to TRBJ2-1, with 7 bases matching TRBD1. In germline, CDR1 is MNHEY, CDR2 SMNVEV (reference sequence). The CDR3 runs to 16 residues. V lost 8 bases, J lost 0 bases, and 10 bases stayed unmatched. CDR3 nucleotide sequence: TGTGCCAGCTATACTCGACAGGGAAGCTCCTACAATGAGCAGTTCTTC. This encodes CASYTRQGSSYNEQFF.

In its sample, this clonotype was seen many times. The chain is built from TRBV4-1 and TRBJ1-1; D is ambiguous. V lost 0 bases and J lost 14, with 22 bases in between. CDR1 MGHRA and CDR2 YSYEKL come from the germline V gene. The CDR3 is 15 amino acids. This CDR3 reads CASSQDSLDGPQSFF. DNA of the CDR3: TGCGCCAGCAGCCAAGATTCGCTGGACGGCCCTCAATCCTTCTTT.